This passage covers 24 T cell receptor beta chains from one sample sequenced in a study of T cell responses to AZD1222 COVID-19 vaccine (dated by TCRdb to the early 2020s). The library was built by means of the immunoSEQ multiplex PCR assay. Imported from immuneACCESS, the table was reduced by TCRdb to in-frame sequences with V and J called. These copies leave out some clones; in studies compared against another copy, an unresolved V gene accounts for under half, and the cause of the remainder is not known. For this sample the table gives some 90,000 clones, of which roughly 88% were detected only once. 15% to 20% of the sample is held by the ten biggest clonotypes. The time point label on this specimen signifies: baseline before first vaccination. The material sequenced was peripheral blood, taken on day 0 of AZD1222 vaccination. The receptors come from an adult in good health.

This chain links TRBV5-4 with TRBJ1-3, with 8 bases lining up with TRBD1. The CDR3 has 15 amino acids. Trimming cost V 4 bases and J 3 bases; bases outside gene matches: 6. CDR1 is SGHNT, CDR2 YYREEE, per germline (reference sequence). CDR3 nucleotide sequence: TGTGCCAGCAGCAGAGACAGGGGCTATGGAAACACCATATATTTT. It yields the protein CASSRDRGYGNTIYF.

This chain links TRBV6-5 with TRBJ2-1; perhaps TRBD2 as D (5 bases). This CDR3 is built from 14 residues. Germline CDR1 is MNHEY and CDR2 is SVGAGI. Trimming left V 6 bases short and J 9 bases short, with 18 bases between. CDR3 region: CASREPTRQGEQFF. In nucleotides, the CDR3 is TGTGCCAGCAGAGAGCCCACTAGACAAGGTGAGCAGTTCTTC.

This chain uses TRBV6-1 with TRBJ2-1; the D is unclear. Germline loops: CDR1 MNHNS, CDR2 SASEGT. Trimming stripped 2 bases from V and 6 bases from J, with 17 bases between. The length of the CDR3 is 16 residues. The CDR3 DNA sequence: TGTGCCAGCAGTGAATTGGCATTAGCCCGGACCAATGAGCAGTTCTTC. Protein: CASSELALARTNEQFF.

The CDR3 DNA reads TGTGCCATCAGTGAGAGGGGGGCGGGATCTGAAGCTTTCTTT. Translation: CAISERGAGSEAFF. This chain connects TRBV10-3 to TRBJ1-1; possibly TRBD1 for D (6 bases). The germline CDR1 and CDR2 sequences are ENHRY and SYGVKD. Trimming removed 2 bases at V and 6 bases at J, with 13 bases between. CDR3 length: 14 amino acids.

The V gene is TRBV4-2, the J gene TRBJ1-4; D is uncertain. The CDR3 loop spans 14 amino acids. Trimming stripped 2 bases from V and 4 bases from J, with 8 bases between. The germline V gene encodes CDR1 LGHNA and CDR2 YNFKEQ. CDR3 sequence (DNA): TGTGCCAGCAGCCAACCTTTCTTTAATGAAAAACTGTTTTTT. This translates into CASSQPFFNEKLFF.

On this clone: Other DNA sequences in this specimen translate into the identical CDR3. CDR3 nucleotide sequence: TGTGCCAGCAGCCAAGGCTACGAGCAGTACTTC. Translation gives CASSQGYEQYF. The chain uses TRBV14 and TRBJ2-7; D is uncertain. The CDR3 covers 11 residues. CDR1 and CDR2 from the germline V gene are SGHDN and FVKESK. V dropped 1 base and J dropped 3 bases, with 1 base sitting between them.

V is TRBV5-1 and J is TRBJ2-2; TRBD2 aligns across 11 bases. Germline loops: CDR1 SGHRS, CDR2 YFSETQ. This CDR3 comprises 16 residues. The V gene end was trimmed by 4 bases and the J gene end by 5 bases; junction bases not matched to a gene: 7. The CDR3, as DNA: TGCGCCAGCAGCCCTACTAGCGGGAGAGGGACCGGGGAGCTGTTTTTT. Residues: CASSPTSGRGTGELFF. Variable domain in full (rest from reference TRBV5-1 and TRBJ2-2): KAGVTQTPRYLIKTRGQQVTLSCSPISGHRSVSWYQQTPGQGLQFLFEYFSETQRNKGNFPGRFSGRQFSNSRSEMNVSTLELGDSALYLCASSPTSGRGTGELFFGEGSRLTVL.

V is TRBV7-9 and J is TRBJ2-3; 9 bases match TRBD1. This CDR3 comprises 16 residues. Germline-derived CDR1 and CDR2 are SEHNR and FQNEAQ (reference sequence). Unmatched junction bases numbered 5, after V lost 1 base and J lost 3 bases. The CDR3 here is CASSLGAGTGTDTQYF. The CDR3 DNA sequence: TGTGCCAGCAGCTTAGGGGCCGGGACAGGGACAGATACGCAGTATTTT.

The chain's CDR3 is CASLRTWTSGSELGETQYF. CDR3 in DNA: TGTGCCAGCTTGAGAACATGGACTAGCGGGAGTGAGCTGGGGGAGACCCAGTACTTC. The rearrangement uses TRBV28 and TRBJ2-5; 13 bases line up with TRBD2. V shed 8 bases and J 5 bases; nucleotides not matched to a gene: 20. CDR1 and CDR2 (germline): MDHEN, SYDVKM. The CDR3 extends over 19 amino acids.

The rearrangement joins TRBV28 to TRBJ1-2; D ambiguous. The ends were cut back, 4 bases at V and 10 bases at J, with 10 bases in the middle. CDR1 is MDHEN and CDR2 is SYDVKM in the germline V gene. CDR3 length: 11 residues. The CDR3 nucleotides read TGTGCCAGCAGTTCGACCCACTTCTACACCTTC. This codes for CASSSTHFYTF.

This clone has a handful of counts. The V gene is TRBV6-1, the J gene TRBJ1-5; possibly TRBD1 for D (6 bases). The CDR3 length is 17 residues. V lost 4 bases and J lost 2, with 18 bases in between. Germline CDR1 MNHNS, CDR2 SASEGT. CDR3 sequence: CASSGRGGGYGNQPQHF. In nucleotides, the CDR3 is TGTGCCAGCAGTGGACGGGGAGGGGGGTATGGCAATCAGCCCCAGCATTTT.

The rearrangement uses TRBV28 and TRBJ2-7, with 7 bases lining up with TRBD1. The V gene end was trimmed by 6 bases and the J gene end by 3 bases; junction bases not matched to a gene: 5. Looked up from germline, CDR1 is MDHEN and CDR2 is SYDVKM. The CDR3 length is 13 residues. The CDR3 loop reads CASRDPGGYEQYF. The CDR3, as DNA: TGTGCCAGCAGAGACCCAGGGGGCTACGAGCAGTACTTC.

CDR3 protein: CASSSSIAGGVNEQFF. The CDR3, as DNA: TGTGCCAGCAGCTCCAGTATAGCGGGAGGGGTCAATGAGCAGTTCTTC. V usage is TRBV7-3 and J usage is TRBJ2-1; 11 bases map to TRBD2. CDR3 length: 16 amino acids. Germline assignment: CDR1 SGHTA and CDR2 FQGTGA. With V trimmed by 4 bases and J by 6 bases, 8 bases remained unmatched. The whole variable domain, remainder taken from reference TRBV7-3 and TRBJ2-1, is GAGVSQTPSNKVTEKGKYVELRCDPISGHTALYWYRQSLGQGPEFLIYFQGTGAADDSGLPNDRFFAVRPEGSVSTLKIQRTERGDSAVYLCASSSSIAGGVNEQFFGPGTRLTVL.

This clone was seen once. V gene TRBV6-5 combines with J gene TRBJ2-7; D perhaps matches TRBD1 (6 bases). CDR3 length equals 14 residues. Deletions cut 7 bases from V and 6 bases from J, with 19 bases between. Germline CDR1 and CDR2: MNHEY and SVGAGI. CDR3 residues: CASKNPGAYLEQYF. The CDR3, as DNA: TGTGCCAGCAAAAACCCAGGGGCCTACCTCGAGCAGTACTTC.

The chain joins TRBV2 to TRBJ1-1; D may be TRBD1 (5 bases). Germline-derived CDR1 and CDR2 are SNHLY and FYNNEI. The CDR3 loop spans 13 amino acids. V lost 4 bases and J 6 bases, leaving 12 bases between the germline ends. The CDR3 loop is CASSVQGMAEAFF. DNA of the CDR3: TGTGCCAGCAGTGTGCAGGGAATGGCTGAAGCTTTCTTT.

This sequence joins TRBV2 and TRBJ2-5, with D perhaps assigned TRBD1 or TRBD2 (5 bases each). Germline CDR1 reads SNHLY; CDR2 reads FYNNEI. This CDR3 has 14 residues. The V gene lost 3 bases and the J gene lost 9 bases, with 17 bases spanning the gap. This CDR3 reads CASSEVGREIAQYF. CDR3 DNA sequence: TGTGCCAGCAGTGAGGTGGGCAGGGAGATTGCCCAGTACTTC. The variable domain in full, with the rest retrieved from reference TRBV2 and TRBJ2-5, is EPEVTQTPSHQVTQMGQEVILRCVPISNHLYFYWYRQILGQKVEFLVSFYNNEISEKSEIFDDQFSVERPDGSNFTLKIRSTKLEDSAMYFCASSEVGREIAQYFGPGTRLLVL.

This chain connects TRBV19 to TRBJ1-2; D gene ambiguous. CDR3 length: 13 residues. Germline V lookup: CDR1 LNHDA, CDR2 SQIVND (reference sequence). V was clipped by 1 base and J by 8 bases, with 11 bases between them. The CDR3 sequence: CASSIAGWRGYTF. In nucleotides, the CDR3 is TGTGCCAGTAGTATAGCCGGCTGGAGGGGCTACACCTTC.

The V gene is TRBV5-5, the J gene TRBJ1-2; D may be TRBD1 (5 bases). This CDR3 has 15 residues. Germline V lookup: CDR1 SGHKS, CDR2 YYEKEE (reference sequence). Trimming shortened V by 0 bases and J by 0 bases, and 9 bases separated the two germline ends. The CDR3, as DNA: TGTGCCAGCAGCTTGGGACAGACAACTAACTATGGCTACACCTTC. Protein product: CASSLGQTTNYGYTF.

This chain connects TRBV28 to TRBJ1-4, with D tentatively TRBD1 (5 bases). Germline assignment: CDR1 MDHEN and CDR2 SYDVKM. With 7 bases removed from V and 2 bases from J, the gap between germline ends came to 8 bases. This CDR3 region has 13 residues. The CDR3 nucleotides read TGTGCCAGCAAAGGGGCTACTAATGAAAAACTGTTTTTT. It translates to CASKGATNEKLFF.

The gene calls are TRBV28 and TRBJ2-7; 9 bases align to TRBD1. This CDR3 comprises 17 residues. The germline V gene has CDR1 MDHEN and CDR2 SYDVKM. The V segment lost 8 bases and the J segment 3 bases; nucleotides outside the gene matches: 17. The DNA for the CDR3 is TGTGCCAGCGCCGGGACAGGGCAGATAAATACTGTCTACGAGCAGTACTTC. This sequence encodes CASAGTGQINTVYEQYF.

The rearrangement links TRBV30 to TRBJ1-1, with D unclear. Germline CDR1 and CDR2: GTSNPN and SVGIG (reference sequence). The V end lost 4 bases, the J end lost 1 base, and 10 bases lay between the germline ends. This CDR3 has 13 residues. CDR3 in DNA: TGTGCCTGGAAGCGGGGTTCGAACACTGAAGCTTTCTTT. Residues: CAWKRGSNTEAFF.

The table lists this clone with a count of one. The chain employs TRBV28 and TRBJ2-3, with D unresolved. Germline V lookup: CDR1 MDHEN, CDR2 SYDVKM. The CDR3 runs to 14 residues. V was trimmed by 6 bases and J by 1 base, leaving 11 bases between them. Written as DNA, the CDR3 is TGTGCCAGCAGCTCCGACACACGCACAGATACGCAGTATTTT. Its protein product is CASSSDTRTDTQYF.

The chain uses TRBV6-5 and TRBJ2-1; no reliable D call. Germline V gives CDR1 MNHEY, CDR2 SVGAGI. The CDR3 length is 14 residues. Trimming removed 2 bases at V and 7 bases at J, with 12 bases between. CDR3 region: CASSYRALGNEQFF. CDR3 in DNA: TGTGCCAGCAGTTACAGGGCCCTGGGGAATGAGCAGTTCTTC.

The V and J genes are TRBV12-3 or TRBV12-4 and TRBJ1-2; no clear D. Between the trimmed V and J ends, which lost 2 bases and 7 bases, there was a span of 8 bases. The CDR3 has 12 amino acids. CDR3 in DNA: TGTGCCAGCAGTTTAACCCCCTCTGGCTACACCTTC. Translating gives CASSLTPSGYTF.